One sample yielded the 30 T cell receptor beta chains listed below, sequenced in a study of human T cells and chemical hapten exposure. Total RNA extraction was carried out from unfractionated whole blood. TCRdb independently ran MiXCR on the 5' RACE reads; one entry per CDR3 protein. The sample comprises 130,000 or so distinct CDR3 sequences, roughly 4% of which are singletons, and approximately 1.3% rests with the top ten. These receptors were collected from a female donor in good health.

This clonotype was counted ten times or more. The chain employs TRBV28 and TRBJ1-1, with a weak D call TRBD1 (6 bases). CDR3 length: 14 residues. CDR1 is MDHEN and CDR2 is SYDVKM in the germline V gene. Deletions cut 6 bases from V and 3 bases from J, with 14 bases between. DNA for the CDR3: TGTGCCAGCAGGGGTCAAGGGGGTTACACTGAAGCTTTCTTT. Translating it yields CASRGQGGYTEAFF.

This clonotype has a count of ten or more. This rearrangement joins TRBV6-4 to TRBJ2-5; either TRBD1 or TRBD2 may supply D (6 bases each). Germline V gives CDR1 MRHNA, CDR2 SNTAGT. V was shortened by 3 bases and J by 2 bases, with 19 bases between the two germline ends. The CDR3 spans 17 residues. For the CDR3, the DNA is TGTGCCAGCAGTGAGGAGGGGGGTGAGAGCTCTCAAGAGACCCAGTACTTC. Translation: CASSEEGGESSQETQYF.

This clonotype was recorded at least ten times. The V call is TRBV7-2, the J call TRBJ2-3, with 7 bases aligning to TRBD1. In germline, CDR1 is SGHTA, CDR2 FQGNSA. The CDR3 spans 17 residues. V lost 4 bases to trimming and J lost 4 bases; unmatched junction nucleotides: 14. The CDR3 region is CASSSPGRGPRADTQYF. The DNA for the CDR3 is TGTGCCAGCAGCTCCCCCGGTAGGGGGCCTCGGGCAGATACGCAGTATTTT.

This clonotype was seen more than once but under ten times. The chain carries TRBV3-1 and TRBJ1-2; weak D call: TRBD1 (5 bases). V was pared by 4 bases and J by 8 bases, with 11 bases between. This CDR3 is built from 12 residues. Germline CDR1 reads LGHDT; CDR2 reads YNNKEL (reference sequence). CDR3 coding DNA: TGTGCCAGCAGCCGAGGGGAGAGGGGCTACACCTTC. Protein sequence: CASSRGERGYTF.

The chain joins TRBV7-2 to TRBJ2-5, with 8 nucleotides matching TRBD2. Germline lookup yields CDR1 SGHTA and CDR2 FQGNSA. The CDR3 extends over 17 amino acids. V lost 5 bases to trimming and J lost 5 bases; unmatched junction nucleotides: 16. CDR3 protein: CASSPTVAGGRRETQYF. The CDR3 coding sequence is TGTGCCAGCAGCCCAACGGTGGCGGGGGGCCGCCGGGAGACCCAGTACTTC.

This clonotype was observed many times. This rearrangement joins TRBV28 to TRBJ1-4; the D is unclear. This CDR3 has 15 amino acids. V was cut by 6 bases and J by 2 bases, with 13 bases left in between. The V gene's germline CDR1 is MDHEN and CDR2 SYDVKM. CDR3 bases: TGTGCCAGCAGCCTCCCCGTTGGGACTAATGAAAAACTGTTTTTT. Its translation is CASSLPVGTNEKLFF.

This clonotype has at least ten counts. V and J are TRBV5-1 and TRBJ2-7, with D possibly being TRBD2 (6 bases). The germline V gene has CDR1 SGHRS and CDR2 YFSETQ. V lost 0 bases and J 1 base, leaving 20 bases between the germline ends. The CDR3 consists of 18 residues. CDR3 protein: CASSLARGKDRPSYEQYF. The CDR3 region has the DNA TGCGCCAGCAGCTTGGCCCGGGGGAAGGACCGGCCATCCTACGAGCAGTACTTC.

This clonotype was seen repeatedly, ten times or more. The chain carries TRBV5-5 and TRBJ2-7; D is unclear. The CDR3 runs to 15 residues. Deletions cut 2 bases from V and 0 bases from J, with 12 bases between. Germline assignment: CDR1 SGHKS and CDR2 YYEKEE (reference sequence). The CDR3 loop is CASSLVAGFSYEQYF. The CDR3, as DNA: TGTGCCAGCAGCTTAGTTGCCGGCTTCTCCTACGAGCAGTACTTC.

The table lists this clonotype with many counts. This chain connects TRBV6-1 to TRBJ1-1; TRBD1 might be the D (6 bases). CDR3 length: 14 residues. From germline, CDR1 is MNHNS and CDR2 SASEGT. The V end lost 7 bases, the J end lost 1 base, and 13 bases lay between the germline ends. DNA of the CDR3: TGTGCCAGCACCACATGGGGGCCGAACACTGAAGCTTTCTTT. As protein: CASTTWGPNTEAFF.

The table lists this clonotype with a few counts. This chain links TRBV7-9 with TRBJ1-1, with D maybe TRBD1 (5 bases). Germline CDR1 SEHNR, CDR2 FQNEAQ (reference sequence). The CDR3 spans 18 residues. The V end lost 4 bases, the J end lost 6 bases, and 27 bases lay between the germline ends. The CDR3 DNA reads TGTGCCAGCAGCTCCTCCCCCCGATACACTGGGGGGATGGCTGAAGCTTTCTTT. As protein: CASSSSPRYTGGMAEAFF.

This clonotype was detected ten times or more. The rearrangement uses TRBV13 and TRBJ1-2, with 9 bases that match TRBD1. J lost 6 bases, V lost 5 bases, and 7 bases had no gene match. The CDR3 length is 14 residues. The germline gives CDR1 PRHDT, CDR2 FYEKMQ (reference sequence). This CDR3 is CASSEGQGVDGYTF. CDR3 nucleotide sequence: TGTGCCAGCAGCGAGGGACAGGGCGTCGATGGCTACACCTTC.

This clonotype has a handful of counts. It may be a read error: a sequence one base away is much more abundant. The CDR3 DNA reads as TGTGCCACCAGTGAGGGGCGTGGGAACGATGGCTACACCTTC. Translated, it gives CATSEGRGNDGYTF. The chain employs TRBV24-1 and TRBJ1-2; D might be TRBD1 (5 bases). Germline V lookup: CDR1 KGHDR, CDR2 SFDVKD. The ends were cut back, 4 bases at V and 6 bases at J, with 14 bases in the middle. CDR3 length: 14 amino acids.

This clonotype was counted only a few times. The CDR3 loop is CASSKGGRTSGGELFF. The CDR3 DNA sequence: TGTGCCAGCAGCAAAGGGGGGAGAACAAGCGGCGGGGAGCTGTTTTTT. V is TRBV21-1 and J is TRBJ2-2; the D segment call TRBD2 is taken from the table without a DNA check. TRBV21-1 is an annotated pseudogene. The CDR3 runs to 16 residues.

This clonotype was observed many times. The chain's CDR3 is CASSLTYSRHTPYEQYF. The CDR3 DNA reads as TGTGCCAGCAGCTTAACGTATAGCCGCCACACGCCCTACGAGCAGTACTTC. The rearrangement uses TRBV7-3 and TRBJ2-7; no definite D call. CDR1 and CDR2 (germline): SGHTA, FQGTGA. Trimming left V 0 bases short and J 2 bases short, with 17 bases between. The CDR3 spans 17 residues.

This clonotype was picked up many times. V usage is TRBV5-1 and J usage is TRBJ2-5; 11 bases align to TRBD2. There are 16 residues in the CDR3. CDR1 SGHRS and CDR2 YFSETQ come from the germline V gene. J was trimmed by 1 base and V by 4 bases; bases with no gene match: 6. This CDR3 reads CASSLRLAGFQETQYF. The CDR3 bases are TGCGCCAGCAGCCTAAGACTAGCGGGGTTCCAAGAGACCCAGTACTTC.

Of note for this clonotype: A read error may account for a junction end that differs from germline. The chain uses TRBV29-1 and TRBJ2-7; TRBD2 agrees at 7 bases. This CDR3 is 19 amino acids long. CDR1 SQVTM and CDR2 ANQGSEA come from the germline V gene. The CDR3: CSVEAYPGLSGPAPHERYF. The CDR3 nucleotides are TGCAGCGTTGAGGCGTATCCGGGACTATCCGGGCCAGCCCCTCACGAGCGGTACTTC.

This clonotype was recorded at least ten times. V is TRBV10-3 and J is TRBJ1-2, with 7 bases identical to TRBD1. The V segment lost 4 bases and the J segment 4 bases; nucleotides outside the gene matches: 15. Per germline, CDR1 ENHRY and CDR2 SYGVKD. This CDR3 is 17 amino acids long. The CDR3 spells CAISGRSQGNLGYGYTF. In DNA, the CDR3 is TGTGCCATCAGTGGGCGTTCACAGGGGAACTTAGGCTATGGCTACACCTTC.

This clonotype was picked up many times. The chain uses TRBV20-1 and TRBJ2-3, with D possibly TRBD1 on 5 matching bases. The CDR3 extends over 14 amino acids. Between the trimmed V and J ends, which lost 6 bases and 0 bases, there was a span of 13 bases. Germline loops: CDR1 DFQATT, CDR2 SNEGSKA (reference sequence). Here the CDR3 reads CSAESGASTDTQYF. For the CDR3, the DNA is TGCAGTGCCGAGAGTGGGGCTAGCACAGATACGCAGTATTTT.

This clonotype was seen at least ten times. The chain uses TRBV25-1 and TRBJ2-4; tentatively, D is TRBD2 (6 bases). The V gene lost 1 base and the J gene lost 5 bases, with 12 bases spanning the gap. The CDR3 is 15 amino acids. Looked up from germline, CDR1 is MGHDK and CDR2 is SYGVNS. The CDR3 DNA is TGTGCCAGCAGTGAATGGAGGGGCCCCGAAAACATTCAGTACTTC. Protein sequence: CASSEWRGPENIQYF.

This clonotype was counted many times. CDR3 sequence (DNA): TGTGCCAGCAGCCAAGGCTTGGTACTAGCGGGGGGGCACGATACGCAGTATTTT. Its protein product is CASSQGLVLAGGHDTQYF. The V and J genes are TRBV3-1 and TRBJ2-3, with TRBD2 identical over 13 bases. Germline V gene data show CDR1 as LGHDT and CDR2 as YNNKEL (reference sequence). The length of the CDR3 is 18 residues. V shed 1 base, J shed 6 bases, and the junction held 10 bases outside the gene matches.

This clonotype came up many times. The V and J genes are TRBV20-1 and TRBJ1-2, with a weak D call TRBD1 (5 bases). Trimming took 6 bases from V and 2 from J, leaving 19 bases between them. This CDR3 has 15 residues. Per the germline V gene, CDR1 is DFQATT and CDR2 is SNEGSKA (reference sequence). The CDR3 spells CSAPHPFGGNYGYTF. CDR3 in DNA: TGCAGTGCCCCACACCCGTTTGGGGGAAACTATGGCTACACCTTC.

The chain uses TRBV14 and TRBJ1-2, with a weak D call TRBD1 (5 bases). Per the germline V gene, CDR1 is SGHDN and CDR2 is FVKESK. Trimming cost V 0 bases and J 3 bases, with 11 bases left between them. This CDR3 has 15 amino acids. The CDR3 nucleotides read TGTGCCAGCAGCCAAGATCCGGGGCGCGACTATGGCTACACCTTC. Translating it yields CASSQDPGRDYGYTF.

This rearrangement joins TRBV25-1 to TRBJ2-1; D is unresolved. Germline V gene data show CDR1 as MGHDK and CDR2 as SYGVNS. The V gene lost 4 bases and the J gene lost 8 bases, with 12 bases spanning the gap. The CDR3 is made up of 13 amino acids. The CDR3 loop is CASSAPPRDEQFF. The CDR3 nucleotides read TGTGCCAGCAGTGCCCCTCCCAGAGATGAGCAGTTCTTC. Together with reference TRBV25-1 and TRBJ2-1, the CDR3 gives the full variable domain: EADIYQTPRYLVIGTGKKITLECSQTMGHDKMYWYQQDPGMELHLIHYSYGVNSTEKGDLSSESTVSRIRTEHFPLTLESARPSHTSQYLCASSAPPRDEQFFGPGTRLTVL.

There are many counts of this clonotype. This chain uses TRBV6-6 with TRBJ1-1, with D uncertain. The germline CDR1 and CDR2 sequences are MNHNY and SVGAGI (reference sequence). Trimming took off 4 bases at V and 1 base at J, with 19 bases between the two ends. CDR3 size: 17 residues. CDR3 amino acids: CASSSSDRRMSNTEAFF. Written as DNA, the CDR3 is TGTGCCAGCAGTTCTTCAGATAGGAGGATGTCGAACACTGAAGCTTTCTTT.

This clonotype was picked up many times. This chain joins TRBV7-9 and TRBJ1-5; a possible D gene is TRBD1 (6 bases). The CDR3 length is 16 residues. V was pared by 5 bases and J by 4 bases, with 18 bases between. The V gene's germline CDR1 is SEHNR and CDR2 FQNEAQ (reference sequence). The CDR3 DNA sequence: TGTGCCAGCAGCCTCTACCGCCGGGACAAGAATCAGCCCCAGCATTTT. It specifies CASSLYRRDKNQPQHF.

This clonotype has a count of ten or more. The chain couples TRBV2 to TRBJ2-3; 12 bases are a match to TRBD2. The CDR3 is made up of 16 amino acids. V was clipped by 9 bases and J by 0 bases; unmatched bases: 7. Per germline, CDR1 SNHLY and CDR2 FYNNEI. Written as DNA, the CDR3 is TGTGCCAGGAGCATACTAGCGGGGGGTAGCACAGATACGCAGTATTTT. Protein: CARSILAGGSTDTQYF. The variable domain in full, completed from reference TRBV2 and TRBJ2-3, reads EPEVTQTPSHQVTQMGQEVILRCVPISNHLYFYWYRQILGQKVEFLVSFYNNEISEKSEIFDDQFSVERPDGSNFTLKIRSTKLEDSAMYFCARSILAGGSTDTQYFGPGTRLTVL.

Many counts were recorded for this clonotype. The chain combines TRBV20-1 with TRBJ1-3; no firm D call. Trimming left V 3 bases short and J 0 bases short, with 12 bases between. Per the germline V gene, CDR1 is DFQATT and CDR2 is SNEGSKA (reference sequence). The CDR3 has 15 amino acids. CDR3 nucleotides: TGCAGTGCTAGGGCCGGCCAGGTCTCTGGAAACACCATATATTTT. Protein product: CSARAGQVSGNTIYF.

This chain joins TRBV20-1 and TRBJ1-1, with D maybe TRBD1 (6 bases). This CDR3 is 18 amino acids long. Trimming left V 5 bases short and J 0 bases short, with 25 bases between. Germline CDR1 reads DFQATT; CDR2 reads SNEGSKA (reference sequence). CDR3 sequence: CSAPPYRANLLMNTEAFF. As DNA, the CDR3 is TGCAGTGCTCCCCCGTACAGGGCCAACCTTCTAATGAACACTGAAGCTTTCTTT.

CDR3 region: CASSKTGTSTDTQYF. CDR3 nucleotides: TGTGCCAGCAGCAAGACAGGGACTAGCACAGATACGCAGTATTTT. The V and J genes are TRBV5-6 and TRBJ2-3; D may be TRBD1 (7 bases). The CDR3 has 15 amino acids. CDR1 is SGHDT and CDR2 is YYEEEE in the germline V gene. V lost 4 bases to trimming and J lost 0 bases, with 12 bases between them.

This sequence joins TRBV19 and TRBJ2-1, with 10 bases aligning to TRBD2. J gave up 5 bases and V 2 bases, and 0 bases lay outside the gene matches. CDR3 length: 14 residues. Germline CDR1 and CDR2: LNHDA and SQIVND (reference sequence). Here the CDR3 reads CASSILAGDNEQFF. CDR3 sequence (DNA): TGTGCCAGTAGTATACTAGCGGGGGACAATGAGCAGTTCTTC.